Presented here are 22 T cell receptor beta chains from one specimen sequenced in a study of cytomegalovirus exposure and HLA in healthy donors. PCR was performed using 60 Vbeta and 13 Jbeta primers. This table comes from immunoSEQ multiplex PCR, and its TCRdb copy is limited to in-frame clones, with some not included. The table has around 190,000 clones, just under 80% seen once; the top ten hold approximately 2.9%. Sequencing was carried out using PBMCs. The receptors derive from a female donor in good health and CMV-seronegative.

Points on this clone: Germline is not matched at one junction end, which may reflect a read error. The chain uses TRBV7-9 and TRBJ2-7, with D possibly TRBD2 on 6 matching bases. The CDR3 has 12 amino acids. Germline V gene sequence: CDR1 SEHNR, CDR2 FQNEAQ (reference sequence). The CDR3 nucleotides are TGTTCCAGCAGCGGGCAGAGCTACGAGCAGTACTTC. Amino acids: CSSSGQSYEQYF.

This chain links TRBV5-1 with TRBJ2-5; TRBD2 agrees at 11 bases. This CDR3 has 17 residues. Germline CDR1 and CDR2: SGHRS and YFSETQ. Unmatched junction bases numbered 13, after V lost 4 bases and J lost 5 bases. In DNA form, the CDR3 reads TGCGCCAGCAGCCAAACTCAAAGCCTAGCGGGGGGCGAGACCCAGTACTTC. Encoded protein: CASSQTQSLAGGETQYF.

The CDR3 protein is CASSRGDSNYGYTF. The CDR3 DNA reads as TGTGCCAGCAGCCGAGGAGATTCTAACTATGGCTACACCTTC. This sequence joins TRBV7-9 and TRBJ1-2; D gene uncertain. Germline loops: CDR1 SEHNR, CDR2 FQNEAQ (reference sequence). Trimming cost V 5 bases and J 0 bases, with 10 bases left between them. This CDR3 comprises 14 residues.

The gene calls are TRBV7-2 and TRBJ1-6; 8 bases line up with TRBD1. The CDR3 loop spans 17 amino acids. V was clipped by 5 bases and J by 0 bases; unmatched bases: 6. Germline assignment: CDR1 SGHTA and CDR2 FQGNSA. The DNA of the CDR3 is TGTGCCAGCAGCATCCGGGACAGGAGCTCCTATAATTCACCCCTCCACTTT. It translates to CASSIRDRSSYNSPLHF.

This clone was observed many times. This chain connects TRBV7-8 to TRBJ1-1; possible D gene TRBD1, 5 bases. The V end was cut by 5 bases, the J end by 4 bases, with 14 bases between. CDR1 and CDR2 from the germline V gene are SGHVS and FQNEAQ. The CDR3 is 14 amino acids. As DNA, the CDR3 is TGTGCCAGCAGCCTGCCCCGGGGGAGCACTGAAGCTTTCTTT. Its protein product is CASSLPRGSTEAFF.

This clone was picked up a small number of times. The rearrangement uses TRBV28 and TRBJ1-1; 8 bases are a match to TRBD1. Losses at the gene ends were 5 bases for V and 5 bases for J; bases not matched to a gene: 7. Germline V gene lookup returns CDR1 MDHEN and CDR2 SYDVKM. This CDR3 is 14 amino acids long. This CDR3 is CASSLTQGGTEAFF. The DNA for the CDR3 is TGTGCCAGCAGTCTCACACAGGGGGGAACTGAAGCTTTCTTT.

This rearrangement joins TRBV9 to TRBJ1-2, with D possibly matching TRBD1 (5 bases). This CDR3 has 15 residues. Trimming removed 3 bases from V and 5 bases from J, with 17 bases in between. Germline-derived CDR1 and CDR2 are SGDLS and YYNGEE. The CDR3 is CASSADTPGGYGYTF. The CDR3 coding sequence is TGTGCCAGCAGCGCGGACACACCTGGGGGGTATGGCTACACCTTC.

The chain joins TRBV2 to TRBJ1-5; TRBD1 aligns across 8 bases. CDR3 length: 13 residues. Germline assignment: CDR1 SNHLY and CDR2 FYNNEI. V shed 4 bases and J 7 bases; nucleotides not matched to a gene: 3. DNA for the CDR3: TGTGCCAGCAGTGGGGACAGGACCCAGCCCCAGCATTTT. Its protein product is CASSGDRTQPQHF.

The gene calls are TRBV5-1 and TRBJ2-7, with D tentatively TRBD1 (5 bases). Germline CDR1 is SGHRS and CDR2 is YFSETQ. This CDR3 spans 15 amino acids. V was cut by 3 bases and J by 6 bases, with 19 bases left in between. As DNA, the CDR3 is TGCGCCAGCAGCTCCATCCAAGGGGCTGTGGGCGAGCAGTACTTC. This sequence encodes CASSSIQGAVGEQYF. The variable domain in full, completed from reference TRBV5-1 and TRBJ2-7, reads KAGVTQTPRYLIKTRGQQVTLSCSPISGHRSVSWYQQTPGQGLQFLFEYFSETQRNKGNFPGRFSGRQFSNSRSEMNVSTLELGDSALYLCASSSIQGAVGEQYFGPGTRLTVT.

The rearrangement links TRBV4-1 to TRBJ1-2; weak D call: TRBD1 (5 bases). The germline CDR1 and CDR2 sequences are MGHRA and YSYEKL. V was shortened by 0 bases and J by 8 bases, with 19 bases between the two germline ends. This CDR3 region has 16 residues. The CDR3 protein is CASSQERAQGLGGYTF. DNA of the CDR3: TGCGCCAGCAGCCAAGAAAGAGCCCAGGGTCTGGGAGGCTACACCTTC.

The gene calls are TRBV19 and TRBJ2-7; 12 bases are shared with TRBD2. V shed 7 bases and J 7 bases; nucleotides not matched to a gene: 5. Germline V lookup: CDR1 LNHDA, CDR2 SQIVND (reference sequence). This CDR3 has 13 amino acids. The DNA of the CDR3 is TGTGCCAGTATGGGGCTAGCGGGAGGGGAGCAGTACTTC. Protein sequence: CASMGLAGGEQYF.

V usage is TRBV5-8 and J usage is TRBJ2-7; no firm D call. CDR1 and CDR2 (germline): SGHTS, YDEGEE. This CDR3 spans 17 amino acids. V was shortened by 1 base and J by 0 bases, with 17 bases between the two germline ends. DNA of the CDR3: TGTGCCAGCAGCTTGTTCAACCGACAACCGAGCTCCTACGAGCAGTACTTC. Amino acid sequence: CASSLFNRQPSSYEQYF.

The chain employs TRBV6-5 and TRBJ2-1; D is perhaps TRBD2 (5 bases). The V end lost 9 bases, the J end lost 5 bases, and 14 bases lay between the germline ends. The germline CDR1 and CDR2 sequences are MNHEY and SVGAGI. CDR3 size: 13 residues. The CDR3 coding sequence is TGTGCCAGGATACTAGTTTTGGACAATGAGCAGTTCTTC. This encodes CARILVLDNEQFF.

This chain connects TRBV6-1 to TRBJ2-7, with TRBD2 matching 7 bases. The CDR3 covers 15 residues. J was trimmed by 4 bases and V by 1 base; bases with no gene match: 7. Germline CDR1 and CDR2: MNHNS and SASEGT. CDR3 DNA sequence: TGTGCCAGCAGTGAAGGTGCGGGGGAAGGATACGAGCAGTACTTC. Amino acid sequence: CASSEGAGEGYEQYF.

The chain uses TRBV2 and TRBJ1-1; D is undetermined. The CDR3 runs 14 residues. The germline CDR1 and CDR2 sequences are SNHLY and FYNNEI. Trimming pared 3 bases from V and 1 base from J, leaving 9 bases between. CDR3 sequence reads: CASSDITANTEAFF. DNA for the CDR3: TGTGCCAGCAGTGACATTACAGCGAACACTGAAGCTTTCTTT. Drawing the rest from reference TRBV2 and TRBJ1-1, the complete variable domain is EPEVTQTPSHQVTQMGQEVILRCVPISNHLYFYWYRQILGQKVEFLVSFYNNEISEKSEIFDDQFSVERPDGSNFTLKIRSTKLEDSAMYFCASSDITANTEAFFGQGTRLTVV.

The J gene is TRBJ2-5, the V gene TRBV5-1; possibly TRBD1 for D (6 bases). The J call is in doubt because the DNA end fits TRBJ2-7 better. CDR3 length equals 15 residues. CDR1 SGHRS and CDR2 YFSETQ come from the germline V gene. CDR3: CASSLAGTGWYEQYF. The CDR3 coding sequence is TGCGCCAGCAGCTTGGCCGGAACAGGGTGGTACGAGCAGTACTTC.

The rearrangement links TRBV7-2 to TRBJ2-7, with 8 bases fitting TRBD2. This CDR3 has 15 amino acids. V lost 1 base and J lost 11; bases outside the gene matches: 13. The V gene's germline CDR1 is SGHTA and CDR2 FQGNSA. CDR3 in DNA: TGTGCCAGCAGCTTAGTTATTGAAGCGGGAGTAACTAAGTACTTC. This gives the protein CASSLVIEAGVTKYF.

This rearrangement joins TRBV15 to TRBJ1-2; no clear D. The germline CDR1 and CDR2 sequences are LNHNV and YYDKDF (reference sequence). This CDR3 has 14 residues. Trimming shortened V by 1 base and J by 8 bases, and 14 bases separated the two germline ends. The CDR3 region is CATSRVLSSQGYTF. Here the CDR3 DNA reads TGTGCCACCAGCAGAGTCTTGTCTTCCCAGGGCTACACCTTC. Filled out from reference TRBV15 and TRBJ1-2, the complete variable domain reads DAMVIQNPRYQVTQFGKPVTLSCSQTLNHNVMYWYQQKSSQAPKLLFHYYDKDFNNEADTPDNFQSRRPNTSFCFLDIRSPGLGDTAMYLCATSRVLSSQGYTFGSGTRLTVV.

This clone has only a few counts. The genes are TRBV28 and TRBJ2-7; possibly TRBD2 for D (7 bases). The germline V and J ends were trimmed by 6 bases and 7 bases, with 16 bases remaining between them. Germline CDR1 reads MDHEN; CDR2 reads SYDVKM. This CDR3 is 13 amino acids long. CDR3 bases: TGTGCCAGCAGCCAAGGGGGGGCAGGGGAGCAGTACTTC. It is translated as CASSQGGAGEQYF. The variable domain in full, completed from reference TRBV28 and TRBJ2-7, reads DVKVTQSSRYLVKRTGEKVFLECVQDMDHENMFWYRQDPGLGLRLIYFSYDVKMKEKGDIPEGYSVSREKKERFSLILESASTNQTSMYLCASSQGGAGEQYFGPGTRLTVT.

The chain is built from TRBV28 and TRBJ1-4, with TRBD1 identical over 8 bases. From germline, CDR1 is MDHEN and CDR2 SYDVKM. The CDR3 is 12 amino acids. V shed 6 bases and J 16 bases; nucleotides not matched to a gene: 10. In DNA form, the CDR3 reads TGTGCCAGCAGACCCGGGACAGGTCCTTCGTTTTTT. Translating it yields CASRPGTGPSFF.

V usage is TRBV5-1 and J usage is TRBJ2-1; 9 bases line up with TRBD1. Germline V lookup: CDR1 SGHRS, CDR2 YFSETQ. V was pared by 4 bases and J by 1 base, with 6 bases of the junction left unmatched. CDR3 length: 16 residues. CDR3 protein: CASSRQGDGSYNEQFF. DNA for the CDR3: TGCGCCAGCAGCAGACAGGGGGATGGGTCCTACAATGAGCAGTTCTTC.

This sequence joins TRBV27 and TRBJ1-1; the D is unclear. V lost 8 bases, J lost 11 bases, and 12 bases lay in between. This CDR3 region has 10 residues. Germline lookup yields CDR1 MNHEY and CDR2 SMNVEV (reference sequence). As DNA, the CDR3 is TGTGCCAGCGGGCGACCGGGGGCTTTCTTT. This codes for CASGRPGAFF.